The present entry profiles one T cell receptor beta chain with its context. Its antigen is currently unknown. The identical CDR3 is also encoded by other nucleotide sequences in the sample. The data are from a study of cytomegalovirus exposure and HLA in healthy donors. Study overall: Earlier findings included approximately 120 million unique TCR beta sequences obtained from 150 million to 200 million T cells. Study-wide results and limits: Presence/absence results assume similar sequencing depth per donor, which may not hold. In an earlier analysis, in about 530 donors, most V segments appeared productive either ~87% or ~30% of the time.

This PCR relied on a set of 60 Vbeta primers and 13 Jbeta primers. Libraries were prepared by immunoSEQ multiplex PCR; TCRdb keeps only in-frame clonotypes and omits some of them. The sample table sets out approximately 92,000 clones. V was trimmed by 1 base and J by 7 bases, leaving 10 bases between them. This CDR3 spans 13 amino acids. Germline V gene lookup returns CDR1 SGHDN and CDR2 FVKESK. The donors comprised healthy bone marrow donors. This clonotype was obtained from a woman in her twenties or thirties in good health and CMV-seronegative. The rearrangement links TRBV14 to TRBJ1-1; no clear D gene. Sequencing input: PBMCs. This chain's CDR3 is CASSQVPGIEAFF. CDR3 nucleotides: TGTGCCAGCAGCCAAGTCCCGGGGATTGAAGCTTTCTTT.